The T cell receptor beta chain under discussion was sequenced for a study of shared clonotypes between healthy human individuals. Whole-study results and caveats: It was anticipated that sequencing depth would influence how many clonotypes donors shared.

The CDR3 consists of 15 residues. V gave up 5 bases and J gave up 2 bases; unmatched junction bases: 7. The germline V gene encodes CDR1 MNHEY and CDR2 SMNVEV (reference sequence). Naive CD8 cells comprised CD45RO-negative, CCR7-positively selected cells, excluding terminally differentiated effector memory CD45RA+ cells. On this clone: Antigen: not known.

Sequencing was performed with immunoSEQ multiplex PCR; in TCRdb, only in-frame clones are kept and a portion is missing. Of 800,000 or so clones detected, roughly 96% appear once; the ten largest clones hold about 0.21%. The sample consisted of naive CD8+ T cells sorted from blood. The chain couples TRBV27 to TRBJ2-3, with 7 bases fitting TRBD1. The receptor's source is a man aged 25 to 45 in good health. In DNA form, the CDR3 reads TGTGCCAGCAGTCTCCGGGACAGACACACAGATACGCAGTATTTT. This encodes CASSLRDRHTDTQYF.